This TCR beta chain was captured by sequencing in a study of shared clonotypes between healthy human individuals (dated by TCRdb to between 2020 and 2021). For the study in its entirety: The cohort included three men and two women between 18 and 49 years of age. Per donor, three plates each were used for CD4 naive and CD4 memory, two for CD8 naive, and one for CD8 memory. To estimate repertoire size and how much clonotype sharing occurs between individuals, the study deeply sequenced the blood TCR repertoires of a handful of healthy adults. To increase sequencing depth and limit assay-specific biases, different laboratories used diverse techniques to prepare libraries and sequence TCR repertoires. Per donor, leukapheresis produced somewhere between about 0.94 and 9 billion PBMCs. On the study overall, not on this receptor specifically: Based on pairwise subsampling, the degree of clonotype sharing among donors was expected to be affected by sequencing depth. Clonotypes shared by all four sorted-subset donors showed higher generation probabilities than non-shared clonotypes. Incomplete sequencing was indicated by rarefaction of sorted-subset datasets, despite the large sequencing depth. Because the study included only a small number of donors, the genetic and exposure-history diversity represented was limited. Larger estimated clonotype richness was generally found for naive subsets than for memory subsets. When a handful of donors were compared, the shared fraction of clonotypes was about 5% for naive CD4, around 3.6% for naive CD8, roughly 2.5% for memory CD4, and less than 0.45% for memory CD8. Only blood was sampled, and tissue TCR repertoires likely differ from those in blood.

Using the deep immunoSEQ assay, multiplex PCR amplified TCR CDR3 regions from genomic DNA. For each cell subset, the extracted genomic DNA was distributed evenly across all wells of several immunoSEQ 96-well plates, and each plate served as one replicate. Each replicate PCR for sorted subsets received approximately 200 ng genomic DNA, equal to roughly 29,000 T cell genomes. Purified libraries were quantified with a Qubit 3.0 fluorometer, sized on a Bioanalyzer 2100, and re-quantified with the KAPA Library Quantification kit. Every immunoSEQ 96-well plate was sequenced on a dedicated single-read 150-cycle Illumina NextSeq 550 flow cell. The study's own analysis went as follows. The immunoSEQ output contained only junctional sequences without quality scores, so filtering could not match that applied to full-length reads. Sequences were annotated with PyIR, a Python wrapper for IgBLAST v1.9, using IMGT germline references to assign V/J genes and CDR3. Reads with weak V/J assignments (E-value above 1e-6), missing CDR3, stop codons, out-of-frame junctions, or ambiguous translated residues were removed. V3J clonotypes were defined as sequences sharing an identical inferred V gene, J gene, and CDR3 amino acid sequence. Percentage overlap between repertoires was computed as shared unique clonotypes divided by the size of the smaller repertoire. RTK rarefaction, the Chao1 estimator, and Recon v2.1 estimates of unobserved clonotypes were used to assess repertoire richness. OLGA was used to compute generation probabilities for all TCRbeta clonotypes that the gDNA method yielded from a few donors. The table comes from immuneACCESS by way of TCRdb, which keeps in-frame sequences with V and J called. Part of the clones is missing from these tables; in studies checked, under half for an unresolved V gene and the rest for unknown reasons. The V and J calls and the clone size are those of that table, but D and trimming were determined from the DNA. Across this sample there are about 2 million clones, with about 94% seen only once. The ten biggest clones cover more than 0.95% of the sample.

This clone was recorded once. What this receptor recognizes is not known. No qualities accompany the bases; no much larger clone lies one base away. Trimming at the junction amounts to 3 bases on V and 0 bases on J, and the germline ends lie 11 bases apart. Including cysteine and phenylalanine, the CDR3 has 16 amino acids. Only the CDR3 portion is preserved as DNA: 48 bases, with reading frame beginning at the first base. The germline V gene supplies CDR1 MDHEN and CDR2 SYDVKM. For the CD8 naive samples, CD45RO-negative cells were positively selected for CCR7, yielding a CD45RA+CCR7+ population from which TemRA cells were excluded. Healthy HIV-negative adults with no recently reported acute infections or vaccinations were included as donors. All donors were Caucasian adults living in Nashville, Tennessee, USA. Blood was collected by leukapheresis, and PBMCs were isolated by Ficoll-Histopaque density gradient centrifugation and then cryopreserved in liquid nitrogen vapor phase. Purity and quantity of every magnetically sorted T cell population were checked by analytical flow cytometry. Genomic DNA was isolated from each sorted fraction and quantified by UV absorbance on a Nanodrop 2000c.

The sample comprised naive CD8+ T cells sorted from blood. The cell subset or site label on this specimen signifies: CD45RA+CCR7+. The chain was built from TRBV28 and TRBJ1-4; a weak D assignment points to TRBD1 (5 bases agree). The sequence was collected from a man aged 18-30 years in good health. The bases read TGTGCCAGCAGTTTTGAGGGACGGGCAACTAATGAAAAACTGTTTTTT. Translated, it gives CASSFEGRATNEKLFF.